The clone carrying this T cell receptor beta chain was picked up many times. Antigen specificity is unknown. TCRdb analysed the 5' RACE reads with MiXCR anew, one entry per CDR3 protein. Of approximately 210,000 distinct CDR3 sequences listed, roughly 7.1% were seen once; the top ten hold approximately 15%. V lost 2 bases to trimming and J lost 6 bases, with 26 bases between them. This CDR3 has 19 residues. Germline V CDR1 and CDR2: LGHNT, FRNRAP. This specimen comes from a study of identical twins. Study results and caveats: Abundant beta clonotypes from cord blood bore fewer insertions; memory repertoires lacked this pattern.

This sample also appeared in a second study, on T cells expressing NK-cell markers.

V and J are TRBV12-5 and TRBJ2-1; TRBD2 might be the D (6 bases). The sequence came from a woman between 18 and 29 years old in good health. Sequencing was carried out using CD8+ T cells sorted from blood. Here the CDR3 DNA reads TGTGCTAGTGGTTTGTTAGGGAGGCTAAGGGGTTTTTTGGGCAATGAGCAGTTCTTC. It codes for CASGLLGRLRGFLGNEQFF.